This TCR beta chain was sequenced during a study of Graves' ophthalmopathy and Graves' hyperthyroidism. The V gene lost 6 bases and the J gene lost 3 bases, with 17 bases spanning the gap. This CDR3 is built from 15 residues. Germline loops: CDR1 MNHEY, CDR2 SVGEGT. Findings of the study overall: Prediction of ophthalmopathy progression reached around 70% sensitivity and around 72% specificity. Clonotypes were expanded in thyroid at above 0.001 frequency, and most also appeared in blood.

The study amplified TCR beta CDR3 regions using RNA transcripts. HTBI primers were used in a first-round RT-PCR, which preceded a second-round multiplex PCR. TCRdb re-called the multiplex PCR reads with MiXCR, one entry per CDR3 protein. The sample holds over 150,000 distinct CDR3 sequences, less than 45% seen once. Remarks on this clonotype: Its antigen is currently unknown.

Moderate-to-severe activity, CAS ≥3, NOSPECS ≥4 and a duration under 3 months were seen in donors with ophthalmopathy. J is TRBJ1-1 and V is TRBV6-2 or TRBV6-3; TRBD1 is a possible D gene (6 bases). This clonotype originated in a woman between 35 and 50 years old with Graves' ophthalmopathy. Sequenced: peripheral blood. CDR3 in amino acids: CASSNAGAGDTEAFF. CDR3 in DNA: TGTGCCAGCAGCAACGCGGGGGCGGGGGACACTGAAGCTTTCTTT.